The TCR beta chain under discussion was sequenced for a study of control samples from healthy donors and cancer patients. Sequenced by immunoSEQ multiplex PCR; TCRdb stores in-frame clones only, minus some. The sample gives under 30,000 clones, about 85% of which show up once; 3% to 4% is in the top ten. Germline loops: CDR1 LGHDT, CDR2 YNNKEL (reference sequence). This CDR3 is 13 amino acids long. As to this clone: Sequence at one end of the junction differs from germline and may be a read error.

The sequencing sample was made of formalin-fixed, paraffin-embedded tissue. The TCR originated in a female donor with melanoma. This chain joins TRBV3-1 (or the pseudogene TRBV3-2) and TRBJ2-1; D is possibly TRBD2 (6 bases). The CDR3 spells CASTQMEGDEQFF. CDR3 nucleotides: TGTGCCAGCACCCAAATGGAGGGCGATGAGCAGTTCTTC.